Each of the 18 T cell receptor beta chains below was sequenced from the same sample in a study of cytomegalovirus exposure and HLA in healthy donors. Both 60 Vbeta primers and 13 Jbeta primers went into the PCR. Data came from immunoSEQ multiplex PCR; TCRdb stores just in-frame clones and leaves some out. The sample holds about 180,000 clones, around three quarters seen once. Sequencing used PBMCs. The receptors come from a man in his forties or fifties in good health and CMV-seronegative.

This chain uses TRBV18 with TRBJ2-3, with 11 bases that match TRBD2. CDR1 is KGHSH and CDR2 is LQKENI in the germline V gene. The CDR3 extends over 18 amino acids. The V segment lost 2 bases and the J segment 0 bases; nucleotides outside the gene matches: 7. The CDR3 loop reads CASSPVATSGASTDTQYF. In DNA form, the CDR3 reads TGTGCCAGCTCACCAGTGGCGACTAGCGGGGCTAGCACAGATACGCAGTATTTT.

V gene TRBV5-1 combines with J gene TRBJ1-5; unclear D gene. V shed 3 bases and J shed 1 base, with 11 bases lying between them. The CDR3 is made up of 15 amino acids. Per germline, CDR1 SGHRS and CDR2 YFSETQ. Here the CDR3 DNA reads TGCGCCAGCAGCTCGGCGGGAGACAGCAATCAGCCCCAGCATTTT. Encoded protein: CASSSAGDSNQPQHF.

The chain employs TRBV11-2 and TRBJ2-7, with D possibly being TRBD2 (5 bases). Germline V CDR1 and CDR2: SGHAT, FQNNGV. Trimming took 5 bases from V and 6 from J, leaving 11 bases between them. The CDR3 covers 12 residues. CDR3 coding DNA: TGTGCCAGCAGCCACGGGGTCCTCGAGCAGTACTTC. Its protein is CASSHGVLEQYF.

The rearrangement links TRBV25-1 to TRBJ2-1, with TRBD2 as a possible D gene (6 bases). The V gene lost 5 bases and the J gene lost 3 bases, with 11 bases spanning the gap. The CDR3 spans 14 residues. Germline V CDR1 and CDR2: MGHDK, SYGVNS. The CDR3 region is CASSSDYYYNEQFF. CDR3 bases: TGTGCCAGCAGTTCGGACTATTACTACAATGAGCAGTTCTTC.

As concerns this clone: The sample contains more than one DNA sequence encoding this CDR3. V usage is TRBV19 and J usage is TRBJ2-5; TRBD2 might be the D (7 bases). CDR3 size: 14 residues. Trimming stripped 3 bases from V and 4 bases from J, with 12 bases between. Germline lookup yields CDR1 LNHDA and CDR2 SQIVND (reference sequence). In DNA, the CDR3 is TGTGCCAGTAGTATCGAGGGGGGGCGAGAGACCCAGTACTTC. Protein: CASSIEGGRETQYF.

CDR3 region: CASSKRGGTYEQYF. The CDR3 bases are TGTGCCAGTAGTAAAAGGGGGGGAACCTACGAGCAGTACTTC. The rearrangement joins TRBV19 to TRBJ2-7, with D possibly TRBD2 on 7 matching bases. CDR3 length: 14 residues. From germline, CDR1 is LNHDA and CDR2 SQIVND (reference sequence). V lost 4 bases and J 2 bases, leaving 12 bases between the germline ends.

The chain recombines TRBV25-1 with TRBJ2-1; 9 bases match TRBD2. Germline CDR1 MGHDK, CDR2 SYGVNS. The CDR3 covers 15 residues. Trimming removed 3 bases from V and 4 bases from J; junction bases left unmatched: 4. CDR3 sequence reads: CASSDGLAGYNEQFF. The CDR3 bases are TGTGCCAGCAGTGATGGGCTAGCGGGGTACAATGAGCAGTTCTTC.

The rearrangement joins TRBV27 to TRBJ2-2, with 11 bases lining up with TRBD2. The CDR3 contains 16 residues. CDR1 is MNHEY and CDR2 is SMNVEV in the germline V gene (reference sequence). V was pared by 4 bases and J by 1 base, with 2 bases of the junction left unmatched. CDR3: CASSSTSGGNTGELFF. The CDR3 DNA sequence: TGTGCCAGCAGTTCTACTAGCGGGGGGAACACCGGGGAGCTGTTTTTT.

This clone was picked up a small number of times. The chain joins TRBV5-1 to TRBJ1-1, with unresolved D. V was pared by 4 bases and J by 4 bases, with 8 bases between. There are 12 residues in the CDR3. CDR1 and CDR2 from the germline V gene are SGHRS and YFSETQ. Written as DNA, the CDR3 is TGCGCCAGCAGCCCTACGGGCACTGAAGCTTTCTTT. Translated, it gives CASSPTGTEAFF. Based on the CDR3 plus reference TRBV5-1 and TRBJ1-1, the full variable domain is KAGVTQTPRYLIKTRGQQVTLSCSPISGHRSVSWYQQTPGQGLQFLFEYFSETQRNKGNFPGRFSGRQFSNSRSEMNVSTLELGDSALYLCASSPTGTEAFFGQGTRLTVV.

V is TRBV19 and J is TRBJ1-6; a weak D match, TRBD1 (6 bases). The CDR3 contains 16 residues. CDR1 is LNHDA, CDR2 SQIVND, per germline (reference sequence). The germline V and J ends were trimmed by 3 bases and 10 bases, with 19 bases remaining between them. The CDR3 DNA reads as TGTGCCAGTAGTATCATTGGTGGCAGGGGTTACTCACCCCTCCACTTT. It translates to CASSIIGGRGYSPLHF.

This chain uses TRBV25-1 with TRBJ1-5, with a weak D call TRBD1 (5 bases). The CDR3 is 15 amino acids. Trimming stripped 4 bases from V and 3 bases from J, with 13 bases between. Per germline, CDR1 MGHDK and CDR2 SYGVNS. This CDR3 is CASSASGAYNQPQHF. DNA of the CDR3: TGTGCCAGCAGTGCCAGTGGGGCCTACAATCAGCCCCAGCATTTT.

This chain uses TRBV5-1 with TRBJ2-7; 9 bases align to TRBD2. Germline CDR1 reads SGHRS; CDR2 reads YFSETQ. The CDR3 runs to 15 residues. V trimming: 6 bases; J trimming: 2 bases; junction bases outside the gene matches: 9. The CDR3 DNA reads as TGCGCCAGCACTCCCGGGCTAGCGGGGCCCTACGAGCAGTACTTC. This gives the protein CASTPGLAGPYEQYF.

The chain joins TRBV5-1 to TRBJ1-6, with D perhaps TRBD1 (6 bases). V was cut by 0 bases and J by 2 bases, with 9 bases left in between. Germline V gene lookup returns CDR1 SGHRS and CDR2 YFSETQ. The CDR3 spans 16 residues. This CDR3 is CASSLAGGAYNSPLHF. CDR3 bases: TGCGCCAGCAGCTTGGCGGGGGGCGCCTATAATTCACCCCTCCACTTT.

This clone was seen a few times. The V gene is TRBV2, the J gene TRBJ2-1, with TRBD2 matching over 13 bases. Germline values: CDR1 SNHLY, CDR2 FYNNEI. The CDR3 length is 18 residues. The ends lost 6 bases at V and 2 bases at J; junction bases unmatched: 10. The CDR3 bases are TGTGCCAGCAGAGGACTAGCGGGAGCTGCACAGGCCTACAATGAGCAGTTCTTC. This codes for CASRGLAGAAQAYNEQFF.

The chain is built from TRBV10-2 and TRBJ2-7; tentative D call: TRBD2 (6 bases). From germline, CDR1 is WSHSY and CDR2 SAAADI. This CDR3 contains 12 residues. Trimming left V 7 bases short and J 0 bases short, with 7 bases between. The CDR3 sequence is CASKDYSYEQYF. Here the CDR3 DNA reads TGCGCCAGCAAGGACTACTCCTACGAGCAGTACTTC.

The chain employs TRBV9 and TRBJ2-5, with TRBD2 identical over 15 bases. This CDR3 has 16 residues. The V gene's germline CDR1 is SGDLS and CDR2 YYNGEE. Unmatched junction bases numbered 5, after V lost 4 bases and J lost 4 bases. CDR3 in amino acids: CASSPTGLAGGETQYF. As DNA, the CDR3 is TGTGCCAGCAGCCCAACGGGACTAGCGGGAGGAGAGACCCAGTACTTC.

The chain is built from TRBV7-3 and TRBJ2-2, with a possible D match to TRBD1 (5 bases). V was shortened by 2 bases and J by 4 bases, with 11 bases between the two germline ends. This CDR3 has 15 amino acids. Germline loops: CDR1 SGHTA, CDR2 FQGTGA. The CDR3 region has the DNA TGTGCCAGCAGCTTAGGATGGCAGGGCACCGGGGAGCTGTTTTTT. Its translation: CASSLGWQGTGELFF.

V usage is TRBV7-9 and J usage is TRBJ2-5; 8 positions match TRBD1. The DNA end is a closer match to TRBJ2-7, so the J assignment may be wrong. The germline V gene has CDR1 SEHNR and CDR2 FQNEAQ (reference sequence). This CDR3 region has 14 residues. CDR3 coding DNA: TGTGCCAGCAGCTCCGGGGACAGGACCTACGAGCAGTACTTC. This sequence encodes CASSSGDRTYEQYF.